The clone carrying this T cell receptor (beta chain) was counted a few times. The antigen is not known. TCRdb used MiXCR to reprocess the reads, holding one entry per CDR3 protein. The top ten clones hold around 15% of a sample with about 900,000 distinct CDR3 sequences, around 30% of them seen once. This sample stems from a study of T cell repertoires in cytomegalovirus infection. The overall study: From public TCR beta signatures came an indication of both CMV infection and matching HLA type.

The CDR3 loop spans 15 amino acids. Trimming shortened V by 7 bases and J by 2 bases, and 17 bases separated the two germline ends. The V gene's germline CDR1 is LNHDA and CDR2 SQIVND (reference sequence). This rearrangement joins TRBV19 to TRBJ1-1, with D hard to call. Sequencing was performed on cultured CD8+ T cells from PBMCs, taken from culture after CMV antigen stimulation. The TCR was taken from a human donor in good health (CMV status not recorded). Some clones in this sample may be carry-over from other donors' samples. CDR3 nucleotide sequence: TGTGCCAGTACGCCTCCGGTCGTCCACAACACTGAAGCTTTCTTT. This gives the protein CASTPPVVHNTEAFF.